This T cell receptor beta chain was recorded in a study of cytomegalovirus exposure and HLA in healthy donors. V lost 7 bases and J lost 4; bases outside the gene matches: 7. The CDR3 covers 15 residues. From germline, CDR1 is MNHEY and CDR2 SMNVEV (reference sequence). PCR used 60 Vbeta primers and 13 Jbeta primers. Some clones are missing from TCRdb's copy, which holds only in-frame ones; the method was immunoSEQ multiplex PCR. The data contain approximately 170,000 clones, about 70% of them singletons. The sample taken for sequencing was PBMCs. This TCR derives from a young woman in good health and CMV-seropositive. This chain uses TRBV27 with TRBJ2-7; TRBD2 matches at 13 bases. CDR3 in DNA: TGTGCCAGCACCACTAGGGGACTAGCGGGATACGAGCAGTACTTC. This encodes CASTTRGLAGYEQYF.